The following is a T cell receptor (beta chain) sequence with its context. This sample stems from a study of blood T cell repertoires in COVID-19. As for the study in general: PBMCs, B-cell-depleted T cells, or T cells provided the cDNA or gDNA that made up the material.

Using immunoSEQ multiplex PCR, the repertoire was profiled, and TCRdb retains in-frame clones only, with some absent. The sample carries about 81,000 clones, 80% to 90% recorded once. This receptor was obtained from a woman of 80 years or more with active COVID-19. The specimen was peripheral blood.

The CDR3 DNA is TGTGCCATCAGTACTCTCAGCGATGAGCAGTTCTTC. Translation: CAISTLSDEQFF. This chain links TRBV10-3 with TRBJ2-1; D remains ambiguous. There are 12 residues in the CDR3. The V and J ends lost 5 bases and 8 bases respectively, with 10 bases between them. Per germline, CDR1 ENHRY and CDR2 SYGVKD.